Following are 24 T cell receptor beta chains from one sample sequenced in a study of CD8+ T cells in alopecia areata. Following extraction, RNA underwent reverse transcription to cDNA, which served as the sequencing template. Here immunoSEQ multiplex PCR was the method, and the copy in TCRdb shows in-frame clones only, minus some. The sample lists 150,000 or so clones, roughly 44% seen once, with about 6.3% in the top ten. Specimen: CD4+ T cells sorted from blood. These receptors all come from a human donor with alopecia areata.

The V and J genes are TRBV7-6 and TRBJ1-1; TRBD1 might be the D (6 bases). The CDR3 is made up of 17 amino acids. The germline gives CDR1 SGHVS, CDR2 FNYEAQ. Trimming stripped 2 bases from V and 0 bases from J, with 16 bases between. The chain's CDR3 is CASSLIQGMGMNTEAFF. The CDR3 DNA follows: TGTGCCAGCAGCTTAATACAGGGAATGGGTATGAACACTGAAGCTTTCTTT.

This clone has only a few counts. Here the CDR3 reads CASRQTSTDTQYF. For the CDR3, the DNA is TGTGCCAGCAGACAGACTAGCACAGATACGCAGTATTTT. The chain carries TRBV28 and TRBJ2-3, with D unresolved. Trimming removed 6 bases from V and 0 bases from J, with 7 bases in between. CDR3 length: 13 amino acids. The germline V gene encodes CDR1 MDHEN and CDR2 SYDVKM. The variable domain in full, completed from reference TRBV28 and TRBJ2-3, reads DVKVTQSSRYLVKRTGEKVFLECVQDMDHENMFWYRQDPGLGLRLIYFSYDVKMKEKGDIPEGYSVSREKKERFSLILESASTNQTSMYLCASRQTSTDTQYFGPGTRLTVL.

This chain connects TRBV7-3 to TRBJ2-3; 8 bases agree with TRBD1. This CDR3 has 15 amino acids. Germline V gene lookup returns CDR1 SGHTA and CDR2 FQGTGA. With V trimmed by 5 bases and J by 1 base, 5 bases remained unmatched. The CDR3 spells CASSATGVGTDTQYF. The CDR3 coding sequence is TGTGCCAGCAGCGCGACAGGGGTTGGCACAGATACGCAGTATTTT.

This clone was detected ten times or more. CDR3 in DNA: TGTGCCAGCAGCTTAAGTAGCACCGGGGAGCTGTTTTTT. Amino acids: CASSLSSTGELFF. The chain is built from TRBV11-3 and TRBJ2-2; D unclear. Germline CDR1 and CDR2: SGHNT and YENEEA. Deletions cut 2 bases from V and 4 bases from J, with 5 bases between. This CDR3 contains 13 residues.

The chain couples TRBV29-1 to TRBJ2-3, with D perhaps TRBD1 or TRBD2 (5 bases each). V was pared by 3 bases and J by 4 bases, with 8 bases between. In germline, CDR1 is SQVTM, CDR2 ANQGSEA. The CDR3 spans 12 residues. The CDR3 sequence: CSVEWGSDTQYF. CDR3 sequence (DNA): TGCAGCGTTGAGTGGGGGTCAGATACGCAGTATTTT.

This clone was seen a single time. CDR3 protein: CASSKQGGLFF. The CDR3, as DNA: TGCGCCAGCAGCAAACAGGGAGGTTTGTTCTTC. The V gene is TRBV5-1, the J gene TRBJ2-1; tentatively, D is TRBD1 or TRBD2 (6 bases each). The CDR3 is 11 residues long. Germline CDR1 is SGHRS and CDR2 is YFSETQ. V lost 4 bases to trimming and J lost 15 bases, with 14 bases between them.

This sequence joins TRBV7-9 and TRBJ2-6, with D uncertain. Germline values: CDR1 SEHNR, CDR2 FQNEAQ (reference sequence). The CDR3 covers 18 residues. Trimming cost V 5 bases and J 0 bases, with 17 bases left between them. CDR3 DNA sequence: TGTGCCAGCAGCCACGTCGGCGGACCCGACTCTGGGGCCAACGTCCTGACTTTC. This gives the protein CASSHVGGPDSGANVLTF. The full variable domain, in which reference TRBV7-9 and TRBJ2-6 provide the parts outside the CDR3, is DTGVSQNPRHKITKRGQNVTFRCDPISEHNRLYWYRQTLGQGPEFLTYFQNEAQLEKSRLLSDRFSAERPKGSFSTLEIQRTEQGDSAMYLCASSHVGGPDSGANVLTFGAGSRLTVL.

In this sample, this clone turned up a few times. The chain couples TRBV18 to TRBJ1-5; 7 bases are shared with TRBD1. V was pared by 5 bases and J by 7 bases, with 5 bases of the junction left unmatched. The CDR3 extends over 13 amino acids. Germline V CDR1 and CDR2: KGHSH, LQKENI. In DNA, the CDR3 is TGTGCCAGCTCATTACAGGGGAACCAGCCCCAGCATTTT. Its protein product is CASSLQGNQPQHF.

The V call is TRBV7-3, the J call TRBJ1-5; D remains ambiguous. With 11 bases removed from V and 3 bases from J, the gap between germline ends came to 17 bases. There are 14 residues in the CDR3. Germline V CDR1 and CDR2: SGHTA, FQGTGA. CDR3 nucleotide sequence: TGTGCCTGGAGTGATGGGCAGGTCAATCAGCCCCAGCATTTT. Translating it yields CAWSDGQVNQPQHF.

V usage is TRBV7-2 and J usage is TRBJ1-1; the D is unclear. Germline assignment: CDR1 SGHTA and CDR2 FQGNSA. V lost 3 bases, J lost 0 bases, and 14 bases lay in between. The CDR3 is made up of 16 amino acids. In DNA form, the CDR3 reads TGTGCCAGCAGCTTGTCTTCCAGCGGTATGAACACTGAAGCTTTCTTT. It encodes CASSLSSSGMNTEAFF.

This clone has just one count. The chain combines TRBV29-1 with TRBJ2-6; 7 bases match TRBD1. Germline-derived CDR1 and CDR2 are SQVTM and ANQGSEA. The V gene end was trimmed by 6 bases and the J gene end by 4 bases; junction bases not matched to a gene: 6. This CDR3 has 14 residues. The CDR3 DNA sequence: TGCAGCGTGGGTACAGGGGTAGGGGCCAACGTCCTGACTTTC. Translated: CSVGTGVGANVLTF.

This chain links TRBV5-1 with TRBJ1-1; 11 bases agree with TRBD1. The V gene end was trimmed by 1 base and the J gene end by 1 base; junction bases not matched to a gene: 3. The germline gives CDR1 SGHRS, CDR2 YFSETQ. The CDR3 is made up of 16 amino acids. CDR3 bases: TGCGCCAGCAGCTTGCGGACAGGGGGCCAGAACACTGAAGCTTTCTTT. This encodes CASSLRTGGQNTEAFF.

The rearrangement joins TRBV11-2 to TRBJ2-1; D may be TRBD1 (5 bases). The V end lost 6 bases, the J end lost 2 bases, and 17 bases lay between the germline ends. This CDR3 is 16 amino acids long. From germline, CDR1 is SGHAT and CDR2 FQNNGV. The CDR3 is CASRTPLGHAYNEQFF. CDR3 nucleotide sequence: TGTGCCAGCAGAACTCCGCTCGGACATGCCTACAATGAGCAGTTCTTC. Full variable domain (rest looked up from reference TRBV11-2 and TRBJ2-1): EAGVAQSPRYKIIEKRQSVAFWCNPISGHATLYWYQQILGQGPKLLIQFQNNGVVDDSQLPKDRFSAERLKGVDSTLKIQPAKLEDSAVYLCASRTPLGHAYNEQFFGPGTRLTVL.

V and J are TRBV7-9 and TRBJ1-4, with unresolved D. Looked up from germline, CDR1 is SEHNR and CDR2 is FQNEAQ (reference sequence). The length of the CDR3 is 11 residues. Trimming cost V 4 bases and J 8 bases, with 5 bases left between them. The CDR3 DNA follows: TGTGCCAGCAGCTCACGAGAAAAACTGTTTTTT. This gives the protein CASSSREKLFF.

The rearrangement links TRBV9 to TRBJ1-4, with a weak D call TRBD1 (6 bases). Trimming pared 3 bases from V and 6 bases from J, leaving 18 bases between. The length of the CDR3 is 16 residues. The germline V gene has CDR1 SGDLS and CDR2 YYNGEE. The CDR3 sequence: CASSASPDRSDEKLFF. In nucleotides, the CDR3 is TGTGCCAGCAGCGCGAGCCCGGACAGATCAGATGAAAAACTGTTTTTT.

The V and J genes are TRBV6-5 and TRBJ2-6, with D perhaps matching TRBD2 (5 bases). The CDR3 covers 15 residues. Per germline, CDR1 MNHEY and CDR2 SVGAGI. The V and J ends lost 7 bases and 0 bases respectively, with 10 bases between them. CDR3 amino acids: CASTYGVSGANVLTF. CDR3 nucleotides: TGTGCCAGCACCTACGGGGTCTCTGGGGCCAACGTCCTGACTTTC.

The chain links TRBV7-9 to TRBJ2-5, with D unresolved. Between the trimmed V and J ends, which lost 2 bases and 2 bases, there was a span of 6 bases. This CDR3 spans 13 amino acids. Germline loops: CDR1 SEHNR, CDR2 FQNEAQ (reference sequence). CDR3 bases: TGTGCCAGCAGCTTACCCCCTCAAGAGACCCAGTACTTC. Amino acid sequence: CASSLPPQETQYF.

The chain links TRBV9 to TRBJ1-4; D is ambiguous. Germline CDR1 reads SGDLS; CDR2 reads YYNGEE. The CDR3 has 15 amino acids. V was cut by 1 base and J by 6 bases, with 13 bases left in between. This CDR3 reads CASSVKGTVDEKLFF. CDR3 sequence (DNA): TGTGCCAGCAGCGTAAAGGGCACTGTAGATGAAAAACTGTTTTTT.

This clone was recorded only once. The CDR3 region has the DNA TGTGCCAGCGGGGCCCCTCCCTATCCATCAGAGACCCAGTACTTC. As protein: CASGAPPYPSETQYF. This chain joins TRBV6-1 and TRBJ2-5, with a possible D match to TRBD1 (5 bases). Germline V gene sequence: CDR1 MNHNS, CDR2 SASEGT. V was shortened by 8 bases and J by 4 bases, with 20 bases between the two germline ends. The CDR3 consists of 15 residues.

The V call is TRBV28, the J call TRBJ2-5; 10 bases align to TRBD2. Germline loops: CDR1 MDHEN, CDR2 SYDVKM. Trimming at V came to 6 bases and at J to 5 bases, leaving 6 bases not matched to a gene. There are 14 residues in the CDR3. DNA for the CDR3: TGTGCCAGCAGCCTACAGGGACTAGCGGAGACCCAGTACTTC. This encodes CASSLQGLAETQYF.

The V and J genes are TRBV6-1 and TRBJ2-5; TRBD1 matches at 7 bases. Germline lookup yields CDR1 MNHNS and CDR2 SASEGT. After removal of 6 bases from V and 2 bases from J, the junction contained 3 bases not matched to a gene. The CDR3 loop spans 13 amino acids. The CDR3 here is CASRSTGQETQYF. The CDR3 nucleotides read TGTGCCAGCAGATCGACAGGGCAAGAGACCCAGTACTTC.

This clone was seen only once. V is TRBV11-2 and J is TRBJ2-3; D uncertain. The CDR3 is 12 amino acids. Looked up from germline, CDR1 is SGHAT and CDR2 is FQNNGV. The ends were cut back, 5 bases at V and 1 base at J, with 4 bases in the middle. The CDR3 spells CASSLRTDTQYF. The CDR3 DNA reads TGTGCCAGCAGCCTACGCACAGATACGCAGTATTTT.

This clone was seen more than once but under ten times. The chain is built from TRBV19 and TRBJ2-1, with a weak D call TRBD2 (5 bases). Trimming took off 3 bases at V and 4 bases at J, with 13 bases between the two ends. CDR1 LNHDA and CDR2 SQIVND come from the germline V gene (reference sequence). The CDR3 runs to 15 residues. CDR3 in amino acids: CASSITGLAYNEQFF. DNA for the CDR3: TGTGCCAGTAGTATTACCGGACTGGCGTACAATGAGCAGTTCTTC.

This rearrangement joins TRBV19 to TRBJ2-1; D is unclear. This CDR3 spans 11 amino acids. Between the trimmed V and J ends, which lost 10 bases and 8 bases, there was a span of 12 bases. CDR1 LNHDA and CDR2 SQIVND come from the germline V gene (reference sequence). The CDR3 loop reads CATSVDYEQFF. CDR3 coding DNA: TGTGCCACCAGCGTGGATTATGAGCAGTTCTTC.